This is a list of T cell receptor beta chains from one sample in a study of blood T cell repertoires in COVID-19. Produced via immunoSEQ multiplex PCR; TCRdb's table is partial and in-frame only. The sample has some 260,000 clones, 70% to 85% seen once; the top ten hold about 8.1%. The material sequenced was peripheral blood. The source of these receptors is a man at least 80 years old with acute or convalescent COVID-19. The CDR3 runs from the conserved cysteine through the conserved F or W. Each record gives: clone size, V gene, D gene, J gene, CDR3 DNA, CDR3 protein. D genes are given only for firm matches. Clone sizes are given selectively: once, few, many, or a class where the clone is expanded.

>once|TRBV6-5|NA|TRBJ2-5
TGTGCCAGCAGTTACTCCGCTCGAGGGGAGACCCAGTACTTC
CASSYSARGETQYF
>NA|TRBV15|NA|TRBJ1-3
TGTGCCACCAGCAGAGATTGGGACTTCCCCCGCTCTGGAAACACCATATATTTT
CATSRDWDFPRSGNTIYF
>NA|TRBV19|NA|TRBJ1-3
TGTGCCAGTAGTGAGGACTTACCCACCATATATTTT
CASSEDLPTIYF
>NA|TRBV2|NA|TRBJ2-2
TGTGCCAGCGCTAATACCGGGGAGCTGTTTTTT
CASANTGELFF
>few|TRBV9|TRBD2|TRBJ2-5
TGTGCCAGCAGCCCTCCCCGGGGGACTAGCGGGCGACAAGAGACCCAGTACTTC
CASSPPRGTSGRQETQYF
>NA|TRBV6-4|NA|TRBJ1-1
TGTGCCAGCAGTGACCGGGAGAACACTGAAGCTTTCTTT
CASSDRENTEAFF
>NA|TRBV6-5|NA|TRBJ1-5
TGTGCCAGCAGGGCCTGGAATCAGCCCCAGCATTTT
CASRAWNQPQHF
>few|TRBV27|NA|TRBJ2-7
TGTGCCAGCAGTCGCGTGGCGGGGCCCTACGAGCAGTACTTC
CASSRVAGPYEQYF
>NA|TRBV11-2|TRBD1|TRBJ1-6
TGTGCCAGCAGCTTAGCCTGGACAGGGAGCTCCTATAATTCACCCCTCCACTTT
CASSLAWTGSSYNSPLHF
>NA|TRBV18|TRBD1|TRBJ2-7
TGTGCCAGCTCACCACAGGGGACAGACGAGCAGTACTTC
CASSPQGTDEQYF
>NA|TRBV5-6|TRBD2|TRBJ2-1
TGTGCCAGCAGCACCGGGACTAGCGGGGGGGCCGGCTACAATGAGCAGTTCTTC
CASSTGTSGGAGYNEQFF
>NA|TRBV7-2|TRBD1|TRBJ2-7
TGTGCCAGCAGCTTAGCTTGGGGACAGGCCTACGAGCAGTACTTC
CASSLAWGQAYEQYF
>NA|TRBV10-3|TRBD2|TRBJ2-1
TGTGCCAGCAGGGACCTGACTAGCGGGAGGGCCAATGAGCAGTTCTTC
CASRDLTSGRANEQFF
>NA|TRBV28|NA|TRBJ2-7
TGTGCCAGCAGTTCAGGAGGGGCTAACCAAGTGAACGAGCAGTACTTC
CASSSGGANQVNEQYF
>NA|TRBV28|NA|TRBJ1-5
TGTGCCAGCAGGTTCTCGGGGAAAGGCAATCAGCCCCAGCATTTT
CASRFSGKGNQPQHF
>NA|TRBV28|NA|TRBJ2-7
TGTGCCAGCAGTTTAGTCCCAGGGGAATCCTACGAGCAGTACTTC
CASSLVPGESYEQYF
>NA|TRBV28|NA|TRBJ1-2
TGTGCCAGCAGTTTAAGGTACGGCGGGGTGGACGGCTACACCTTC
CASSLRYGGVDGYTF
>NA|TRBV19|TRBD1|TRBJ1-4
TGTGCCAGTAGTATCGGGACAGGGACAACTAATGAAAAACTGTTTTTT
CASSIGTGTTNEKLFF
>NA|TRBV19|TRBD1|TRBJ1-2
TGTGCCAGTAGCCCGGGGGGGACAGCCTATGGCTACACCTTC
CASSPGGTAYGYTF
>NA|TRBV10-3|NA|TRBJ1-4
TGTGCCATCAAGGCTGGGGGGGGAGCAGCTAATGAAAAACTGTTTTTT
CAIKAGGGAANEKLFF
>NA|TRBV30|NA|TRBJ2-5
TGTGCCTGGAGTGTCCAGGGAGAGACCCAGTACTTC
CAWSVQGETQYF
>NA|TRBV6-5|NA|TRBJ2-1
TGTGCCAGCGGGCTAGCAATTGGCTACAATGAGCAGTTCTTC
CASGLAIGYNEQFF
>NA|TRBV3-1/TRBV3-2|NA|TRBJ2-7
TGTGCCAGCAGCCAAGGAGTATTCGCCTACGAGCAGTACTTC
CASSQGVFAYEQYF
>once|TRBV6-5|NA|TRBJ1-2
TGTGCCAGCAGTTCCCCGGGGGAGGGCTACACCTTC
CASSSPGEGYTF
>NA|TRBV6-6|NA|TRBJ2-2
TGTGCCAGCAGTTACGGGGGTAGCGGCAACACCGGGGAGCTGTTTTTT
CASSYGGSGNTGELFF
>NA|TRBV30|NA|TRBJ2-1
TGTGCCTGGACCTCTAAAGGTTTTGCGCGTCAGGGGAGCTCCTACAATGAGCAGTTCTTC
CAWTSKGFARQGSSYNEQFF
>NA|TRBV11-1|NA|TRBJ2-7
TGTGCCAGCAGCTTAATACGGACAGTCGGTGGGGAGCAGTACTTC
CASSLIRTVGGEQYF
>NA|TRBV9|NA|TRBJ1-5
TGTGCCAGCAGCGTAGAGGGCAGGGTGGGACAGCCCCAGCATTTT
CASSVEGRVGQPQHF
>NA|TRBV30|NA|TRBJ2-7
TGTGCCTGGAGTGTAGGGGGTGCAGTACCTTCTTACGAGCAGTACTTC
CAWSVGGAVPSYEQYF
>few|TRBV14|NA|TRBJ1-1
TGTGCCAGCAGCCAAGATTTCTGGGCCCGGGCTTTCTTT
CASSQDFWARAFF
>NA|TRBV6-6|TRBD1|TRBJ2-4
TGTGCCAGCAGTCACATTCAAAACAGGGGGCTACTAGCCAAAAACATTCAGTACTTC
CASSHIQNRGLLAKNIQYF
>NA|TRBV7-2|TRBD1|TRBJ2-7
TGTGCCAGCAGCACCATACAGGGGCGCCAGTACGAGCAGTACTTC
CASSTIQGRQYEQYF
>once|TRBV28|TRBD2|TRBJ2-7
TGTGCCAGCAGTTTTACTAGCGGGGGGTACGAGCAGTACTTC
CASSFTSGGYEQYF
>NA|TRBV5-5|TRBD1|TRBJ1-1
TGTGCCAGCAGCTGGGCGGGACAGGGGGCTGGCACTGAAGCTTTCTTT
CASSWAGQGAGTEAFF
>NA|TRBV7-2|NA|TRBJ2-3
TGTGCCAGCAGCTTCAACCGACACACAGATACGCAGTATTTT
CASSFNRHTDTQYF
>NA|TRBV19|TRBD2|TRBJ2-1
TGTGCCAGTAGTAGCGGGGGGAATATGAATGAGCAGTTCTTC
CASSSGGNMNEQFF
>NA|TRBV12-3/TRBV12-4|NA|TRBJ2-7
TGTGCCAGCAGTTTAAGCGGAGGCGAGCAGTACTTC
CASSLSGGEQYF
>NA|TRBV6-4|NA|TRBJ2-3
TGTGCCAGCAGTGAACAGGGGGGGGACACAGATACGCAGTATTTT
CASSEQGGDTDTQYF
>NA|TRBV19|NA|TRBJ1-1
TGTGCCAGTAGCCTTAGTCTAACTGAAGCTTTCTTT
CASSLSLTEAFF
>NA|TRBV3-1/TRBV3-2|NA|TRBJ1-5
TGTGCCAGCAGCCATTATCCTACGCCGGTAAGGAGGAATCAGCCCCAGCATTTT
CASSHYPTPVRRNQPQHF
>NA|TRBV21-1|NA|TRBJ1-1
TGTGCCAGCAGCAAAACTTCCACAGGGGGGGAAACTGAAGCTTTCTTT
CASSKTSTGGETEAFF
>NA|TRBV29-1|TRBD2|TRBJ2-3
TGCAGCGTCGACTGGACTAGCGGAGGGGGAGATACGCAGTATTTT
CSVDWTSGGGDTQYF
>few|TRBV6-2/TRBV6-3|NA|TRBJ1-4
TGTGCCAGCAGTTTCAATCGGAATGAAAAACTGTTTTTT
CASSFNRNEKLFF
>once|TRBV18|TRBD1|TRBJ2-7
TGTGCCAGCTCACCTCGGGGACAGGGCTATGAGCAGTACTTC
CASSPRGQGYEQYF
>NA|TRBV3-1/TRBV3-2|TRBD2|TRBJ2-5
TGTGCCAGCGGACTAGCGGGAGGAGAGACCCAGTACTTC
CASGLAGGETQYF
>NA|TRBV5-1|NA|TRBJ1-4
TGCGCCAGCAGCGGGCCGGACAGTAATGAAAAACTGTTTTTT
CASSGPDSNEKLFF